The 10 T cell receptor beta chains listed next were all sequenced from one sample in a study of shared clonotypes between healthy human individuals. Positively selected for CCR7, the CD45RO-negative cells used as naive CD8 cells excluded terminally differentiated effector memory CD45RA+ cells. Some clones are missing from TCRdb's copy, which holds only in-frame ones; the method was immunoSEQ multiplex PCR. The sample lists about 2.2 million clones; just over 90% were seen once. The material sequenced was naive CD8+ T cells from PBMCs. These receptors all stem from a man aged 18 to 30 in good health. Some clones in this sample may be carry-over from other donors' samples.

A few counts support this clone. The gene calls are TRBV5-1 and TRBJ1-5; D might be TRBD1 (6 bases). V was shortened by 4 bases and J by 6 bases, with 14 bases between the two germline ends. The CDR3 is 14 residues long. CDR1 is SGHRS, CDR2 YFSETQ, per germline. The CDR3 reads CASSTDQGTQPQHF. The CDR3 nucleotides are TGCGCCAGCAGCACAGACCAGGGGACTCAGCCCCAGCATTTT. Full variable domain (outside the CDR3, taken from reference TRBV5-1 and TRBJ1-5): KAGVTQTPRYLIKTRGQQVTLSCSPISGHRSVSWYQQTPGQGLQFLFEYFSETQRNKGNFPGRFSGRQFSNSRSEMNVSTLELGDSALYLCASSTDQGTQPQHFGDGTRLSIL.

CDR3 DNA sequence: TGTGCCAGCAGACGACTCCTTTACGAGCAGTACTTC. It is translated as CASRRLLYEQYF. The chain carries TRBV6-1 and TRBJ2-7; no clear D. V shed 6 bases and J shed 4 bases, with 10 bases lying between them. This CDR3 spans 12 amino acids. Germline CDR1 and CDR2: MNHNS and SASEGT.

The chain carries TRBV27 and TRBJ2-2; tentatively, D is TRBD2 (5 bases). The V end was cut by 8 bases, the J end by 5 bases, with 9 bases between. The CDR3 runs to 12 residues. CDR1 and CDR2 from the germline V gene are MNHEY and SMNVEV (reference sequence). In DNA form, the CDR3 reads TGTGCCAGCCACCGGGGAACCGGGGAGCTGTTTTTT. Encoded protein: CASHRGTGELFF.

Comment on this clone: Different DNA sequences within this sample yield the same CDR3. The rearrangement uses TRBV18 and TRBJ2-7, with D tentatively TRBD1 (5 bases). The germline V gene has CDR1 KGHSH and CDR2 LQKENI. This CDR3 comprises 14 residues. Trimming stripped 3 bases from V and 0 bases from J, with 9 bases between. The CDR3: CASSPRDSSYEQYF. CDR3 nucleotide sequence: TGTGCCAGCTCACCCAGGGATAGCTCCTACGAGCAGTACTTC. The full variable domain, with the rest looked up from reference TRBV18 and TRBJ2-7, is NAGVMQNPRHLVRRRGQEARLRCSPMKGHSHVYWYRQLPEEGLKFMVYLQKENIIDESGMPKERFSAEFPKEGPSILRIQQVVRGDSAAYFCASSPRDSSYEQYFGPGTRLTVT.

The chain carries TRBV7-9 and TRBJ2-3; D gene unclear. The CDR3 covers 16 residues. Deletions cut 5 bases from V and 2 bases from J, with 17 bases between. Germline CDR1 and CDR2: SEHNR and FQNEAQ (reference sequence). The CDR3 region is CASSGGRIQNTDTQYF. The CDR3 DNA reads as TGTGCCAGCAGCGGTGGCCGGATTCAAAACACAGATACGCAGTATTTT. Full variable domain (rest looked up from reference TRBV7-9 and TRBJ2-3): DTGVSQNPRHKITKRGQNVTFRCDPISEHNRLYWYRQTLGQGPEFLTYFQNEAQLEKSRLLSDRFSAERPKGSFSTLEIQRTEQGDSAMYLCASSGGRIQNTDTQYFGPGTRLTVL.

This clone was seen only once. CDR3 protein: CASSLLGFYTEAFF. As DNA, the CDR3 is TGTGCCAGCAGTTTATTAGGGTTTTACACTGAAGCTTTCTTT. V and J are TRBV28 and TRBJ1-1, with D unresolved. Germline V CDR1 and CDR2: MDHEN, SYDVKM. V gave up 1 base and J gave up 3 bases, with 9 bases separating them. This CDR3 is 14 amino acids long.

This chain uses TRBV28 with TRBJ2-5, with TRBD1 matching 11 bases. The V and J ends lost 3 bases and 3 bases, in that order; junction bases with no gene match: 9. Germline V gene data show CDR1 as MDHEN and CDR2 as SYDVKM. The CDR3 has 17 amino acids. The chain's CDR3 is CASSFFRTGGEEETQYF. CDR3 nucleotides: TGTGCCAGCAGTTTCTTTCGGACAGGGGGCGAGGAAGAGACCCAGTACTTC.

The V gene is TRBV6-1, the J gene TRBJ2-5; D is possibly TRBD1 (7 bases). V lost 2 bases and J lost 5, with 12 bases in between. Germline loops: CDR1 MNHNS, CDR2 SASEGT. CDR3 length equals 14 residues. The CDR3, as DNA: TGTGCCAGCAGTGAAATGACAGGGAGGGAGACCCAGTACTTC. Its protein is CASSEMTGRETQYF.

The V gene is TRBV7-9, the J gene TRBJ2-1, with 7 bases lining up with TRBD2. Germline-derived CDR1 and CDR2 are SEHNR and FQNEAQ (reference sequence). The V and J ends lost 3 bases and 4 bases, in that order; junction bases with no gene match: 12. The CDR3 contains 17 residues. The CDR3 loop reads CASSFGVGRIQYNEQFF. CDR3 in DNA: TGTGCCAGCAGCTTTGGTGTCGGGAGGATCCAATACAATGAGCAGTTCTTC.

V usage is TRBV27 and J usage is TRBJ2-7; TRBD2 is a possible D gene (7 bases). The CDR3 has 15 residues. Trimming removed 4 bases at V and 2 bases at J, with 15 bases between. The V gene's germline CDR1 is MNHEY and CDR2 SMNVEV (reference sequence). CDR3 nucleotide sequence: TGTGCCAGCAGTTCCCGGGGAGGGGGGGCCTACGAGCAGTACTTC. Translation gives CASSSRGGGAYEQYF.